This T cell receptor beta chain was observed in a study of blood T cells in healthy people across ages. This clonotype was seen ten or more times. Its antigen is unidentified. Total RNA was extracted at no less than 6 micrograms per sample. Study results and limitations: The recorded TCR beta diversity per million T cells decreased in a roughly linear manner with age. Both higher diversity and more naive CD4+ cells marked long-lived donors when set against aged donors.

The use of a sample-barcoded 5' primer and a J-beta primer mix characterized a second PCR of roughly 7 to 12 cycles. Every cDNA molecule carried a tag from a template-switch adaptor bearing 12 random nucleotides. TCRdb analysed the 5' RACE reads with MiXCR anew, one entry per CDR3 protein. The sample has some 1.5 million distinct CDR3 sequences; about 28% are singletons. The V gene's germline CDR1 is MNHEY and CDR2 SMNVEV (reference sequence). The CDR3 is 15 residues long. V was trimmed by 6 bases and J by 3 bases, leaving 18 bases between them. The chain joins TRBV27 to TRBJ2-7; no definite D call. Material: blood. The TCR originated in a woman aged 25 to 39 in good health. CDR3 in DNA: TGTGCCAGCAGCATTGTGCCGGGCGAGGACTACGAGCAGTACTTC. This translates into CASSIVPGEDYEQYF.